One and the same sample provided the 7 T cell receptor beta chains below, sequenced in a study of CD8 T cells in ankylosing spondylitis. Via MiXCR, TCRdb re-called the 5' RACE reads, giving one row per CDR3 protein. Counted here are some 220,000 distinct CDR3 sequences, approximately 7.3% occurring once; the ten biggest clones make up about 14%. Study results and caveats: A motif in TCR beta, a set of 8 or 9 highly homologous variants, appeared characteristic of ankylosing spondylitis blood.

Which antigens these TCRs recognize remains unknown. The sequenced material came from blood, either unsorted or a sorted T cell fraction (not recorded which). The receptors were gathered from a male donor with ankylosing spondylitis.

The table lists this clonotype with many counts. The V call is TRBV6-1, the J call TRBJ2-2; D is unresolved. CDR3 length: 11 amino acids. V was trimmed by 5 bases and J by 5 bases, leaving 3 bases between them. The germline V gene encodes CDR1 MNHNS and CDR2 SASEGT. The CDR3 loop reads CASSWTGELFF. The CDR3 coding sequence is TGTGCCAGCAGTTGGACCGGGGAGCTGTTTTTT.

This clonotype was picked up many times. This chain joins TRBV12-3 or TRBV12-4 and TRBJ2-5; TRBD1 agrees at 7 bases. This CDR3 has 13 residues. The ends lost 2 bases at V and 5 bases at J; junction bases unmatched: 2. CDR3 amino acids: CASSLIQGETQYF. The CDR3 DNA is TGTGCCAGCAGTTTAATACAGGGGGAGACCCAGTACTTC.

This clonotype was picked up many times. The junction and the germline gene differ at one end; a read error may be behind it. This sequence joins TRBV24-1 and TRBJ2-5, with a weak D call TRBD1 (6 bases). Per germline, CDR1 KGHDR and CDR2 SFDVKD. The CDR3 runs 13 residues. The CDR3 DNA reads TGTGCCACCAGTGCTTTGAGGGGGGAGACCCAGTACTTC. Translation: CATSALRGETQYF.

In this sample, this clonotype turned up many times. The V call is TRBV6-2 or TRBV6-3, the J call TRBJ2-3, with unresolved D. The CDR3 spans 18 residues. Germline V gene data show CDR1 as MNHEY and CDR2 as SVGEGT. Trimming cost V 6 bases and J 6 bases, with 28 bases left between them. The CDR3 DNA reads as TGTGCCAGCAGCCCTGCCCTACGGACGACCCTGAGCCTGGATACGCAGTATTTT. It codes for CASSPALRTTLSLDTQYF.

J is TRBJ2-1 and V is TRBV5-1, with D possibly TRBD2 on 6 matching bases. Germline CDR1 SGHRS, CDR2 YFSETQ. V lost 3 bases to trimming and J lost 5 bases, with 15 bases between them. The CDR3 runs to 15 residues. In nucleotides, the CDR3 is TGCGCCAGCAGCTACATAACGGGAGACGACAATGAGCAGTTCTTC. It specifies CASSYITGDDNEQFF.

Only a few counts were recorded for this clonotype. This chain uses TRBV7-9 with TRBJ2-4; D unclear. This CDR3 has 11 amino acids. The germline gives CDR1 SEHNR, CDR2 FQNEAQ (reference sequence). V was clipped by 1 base and J by 14 bases, with 9 bases between them. The CDR3 is CASSLGPLKYF. DNA of the CDR3: TGTGCCAGCAGCTTAGGTCCCCTGAAGTACTTC.

This sequence joins TRBV15 and TRBJ1-2, with 7 positions matching TRBD1. The CDR3 length is 15 residues. From germline, CDR1 is LNHNV and CDR2 YYDKDF (reference sequence). The trim removed 0 bases at V and 5 bases at J, leaving 6 bases unmatched. The CDR3: CATSRDLGQSYGYTF. CDR3 coding DNA: TGTGCCACCAGCAGAGATCTGGGACAGAGTTATGGCTACACCTTC.